The rows below give T cell receptor beta chains drawn from one sample of a study of identifying expanded T cells in peripheral blood. The protocol was immunoSEQ multiplex PCR, while the TCRdb copy is restricted to in-frame clones and leaves out a portion. The profile shows roughly 120,000 clones, about 87% of them singletons. The sample consisted of blood. Receptors originate from a person aged 18 to 70 in good health. CDR3s include the opening cysteine and the closing phenylalanine or tryptophan. D genes are given only for firm matches. Size tells how often a clone was seen (once, few, many) or the class of an expanded clone, and some rows leave it out.

TRBV5-1	-	TRBJ2-5	-	CASSLSVGLETQYF	TGCGCCAGCAGCTTGTCAGTAGGGTTGGAGACCCAGTACTTC
TRBV7-3	-	TRBJ2-5	-	CASSLTLASAETQYF	TGTGCCAGCAGCTTAACACTAGCCTCCGCCGAGACCCAGTACTTC
TRBV6-6	-	TRBJ2-7	-	CASSRGPYEQYF	TGTGCCAGCAGTCGTGGACCTTACGAGCAGTACTTC
TRBV28	-	TRBJ1-3	-	CASSLGSSGNTIYF	TGTGCCAGCAGTTTAGGTAGCTCTGGAAACACCATATATTTT
TRBV28	-	TRBJ2-1	TRBD2	CASSLGGLADNEQFF	TGTGCCAGCAGTTTGGGGGGACTAGCGGACAATGAGCAGTTCTTC
TRBV4-3	few	TRBJ2-2	TRBD1	CASSQARGYTGELFF	TGCGCCAGCAGCCAAGCCAGGGGGTACACCGGGGAGCTGTTTTTT
TRBV18	-	TRBJ2-7	-	CASSESREFYEQYF	TGTGCCAGCTCAGAATCGAGAGAATTCTACGAGCAGTACTTC
TRBV6-5	once	TRBJ2-1	-	CASSKSYNEQFF	TGTGCCAGCAGCAAGAGCTACAATGAGCAGTTCTTC
TRBV5-1	-	TRBJ2-7	-	CASSYDSWREQYF	TGCGCCAGCAGCTATGATAGCTGGAGAGAGCAGTACTTC
TRBV12-5	once	TRBJ2-5	-	CASGTISSQYF	TGTGCTAGTGGCACAATATCGTCCCAGTACTTC
TRBV9	-	TRBJ2-7	-	CASSVGYGDSYEQYF	TGTGCCAGCAGCGTAGGGTACGGAGACTCCTACGAGCAGTACTTC
TRBV13	-	TRBJ1-4	TRBD1	CASSLRGTGGEKLFF	TGTGCCAGCAGCTTACGCGGGACAGGGGGAGAAAAACTGTTTTTT
TRBV6-5	-	TRBJ2-3	-	CASSYGTFTDTQYF	TGTGCCAGCAGTTATGGGACTTTCACAGATACGCAGTATTTT
TRBV6-1	-	TRBJ2-7	TRBD1	CASGPGQGIYEQYF	TGTGCCAGCGGTCCGGGACAGGGGATCTACGAGCAGTACTTC
TRBV28	-	TRBJ2-7	-	CASIGTVSSYEQYF	TGTGCCTCAATTGGGACGGTGAGCTCCTACGAGCAGTACTTC
TRBV7-2	once	TRBJ2-2	-	CASSFLVTTGELFF	TGTGCCAGCAGCTTCTTGGTGACCACCGGGGAGCTGTTTTTT
TRBV7-2	-	TRBJ2-5	TRBD1	CASSFVAGQGAGETQYF	TGTGCCAGCAGCTTTGTTGCGGGACAGGGGGCCGGCGAGACCCAGTACTTC
TRBV30	-	TRBJ2-3	TRBD2	CAWGTSASTDTQYF	TGTGCCTGGGGGACTAGCGCGAGCACAGATACGCAGTATTTT
TRBV9	-	TRBJ1-1	-	CASSARRGLNTEAFF	TGTGCCAGCAGCGCCAGAAGGGGCCTGAACACTGAAGCTTTCTTT
TRBV7-8	-	TRBJ1-2	TRBD1	CASSLTTGGVLSFYGYTF	TGTGCCAGCAGCTTAACGACAGGGGGCGTTCTCTCATTCTATGGCTACACCTTC
TRBV6-5	-	TRBJ1-1	-	CASRLTQGKGTEAFF	TGTGCCAGCAGGCTTACTCAGGGGAAGGGCACTGAAGCTTTCTTT
TRBV5-6	-	TRBJ2-7	-	CASSLVGQGRREQYF	TGTGCCAGCAGCTTGGTGGGCCAGGGGCGTCGCGAGCAGTACTTC
TRBV7-3	-	TRBJ2-7	TRBD2	CASSLISLAGAYEQYF	TGTGCCAGCAGCTTAATCTCCCTAGCGGGGGCCTACGAGCAGTACTTC
TRBV25-1	-	TRBJ2-7	-	CASSEGQGIYEQYF	TGTGCCAGCAGTGAAGGTCAGGGGATTTACGAGCAGTACTTC
TRBV18	few	TRBJ1-2	-	CASSPRDNANYGYTF	TGTGCCAGCTCACCTCGGGACAACGCTAACTATGGCTACACCTTC
TRBV2	-	TRBJ1-5	-	CASSDREGTQNQPQHF	TGTGCCAGCAGTGACAGGGAGGGGACACAGAATCAGCCCCAGCATTTT
TRBV27	-	TRBJ1-4	-	CASSFLIGTTNEKLFF	TGTGCCAGCAGTTTTCTGATAGGGACAACTAATGAAAAACTGTTTTTT
TRBV28	-	TRBJ2-1	TRBD2	CASSYQGLAGGYGSNDEQFF	TGTGCCAGCAGCTACCAAGGACTAGCGGGAGGTTATGGTTCTAACGATGAGCAGTTCTTC
TRBV6-1	-	TRBJ2-7	-	CASSEQGTIIYEQYF	TGTGCCAGCAGTGAGCAGGGGACGATCATCTACGAGCAGTACTTC
TRBV7-6	-	TRBJ2-7	-	CASSLATGEGQYF	TGTGCCAGCAGCTTAGCGACAGGGGAGGGGCAGTACTTC
TRBV6-6	-	TRBJ2-1	TRBD1	CASSPGQGTYNEQFF	TGTGCCAGCAGCCCCGGACAGGGGACCTACAATGAGCAGTTCTTC
TRBV6-5	-	TRBJ1-1	TRBD1	CASSPGTALLEAFF	TGTGCCAGCAGTCCCGGGACAGCACTCCTTGAAGCTTTCTTT
TRBV5-8	-	TRBJ2-7	-	CASSLAGTYEQYF	TGTGCCAGCAGCTTGGCCGGGACCTACGAGCAGTACTTC
TRBV29-1	-	TRBJ2-7	-	CSVVLPGRTLF	TGCAGCGTTGTCCTCCCGGGACGGACTCTATTC
TRBV5-5	-	TRBJ1-4	TRBD1	CASSSAWDRAGEKLFF	TGTGCCAGCAGCTCAGCGTGGGACAGGGCAGGGGAAAAACTGTTTTTT
TRBV29-1	-	TRBJ1-3	TRBD1	CSVGLTGGLVETIYF	TGCAGCGTTGGTTTAACAGGGGGCTTGGTGGAGACCATATATTTT
TRBV2	-	TRBJ2-5	-	CASSTLEGREETQYF	TGTGCCAGCAGTACACTGGAGGGACGAGAGGAGACCCAGTACTTC
TRBV29-1	-	TRBJ1-1	-	CSVDRGIGAFF	TGCAGCGTTGACAGGGGAATAGGAGCTTTCTTT
TRBV27	-	TRBJ2-7	-	CASSLLGNYEQYF	TGTGCCAGCAGTTTGTTAGGGAATTACGAGCAGTACTTC
TRBV6-5	-	TRBJ2-7	-	CASSLDPSSYEQYF	TGTGCCAGCAGTCTAGATCCCAGCTCCTACGAGCAGTACTTC
TRBV19	-	TRBJ1-1	-	CATNTGSNTEAFF	TGTGCCACCAATACAGGGAGTAACACTGAAGCTTTCTTT
TRBV10-2	-	TRBJ2-1	TRBD2	CASSDSGNRDEQFF	TGCGCCAGCAGCGACAGCGGGAATCGGGATGAGCAGTTCTTC
TRBV25-1	-	TRBJ2-7	TRBD2	CASSESRAGGAYEQYF	TGTGCCAGCAGTGAATCCCGGGCGGGGGGGGCCTACGAGCAGTACTTC
TRBV7-2	once	TRBJ2-3	TRBD2	CASSKRTRGGLTDTQYF	TGTGCCAGCAGCAAGAGGACTCGCGGGGGGCTCACAGATACGCAGTATTTT
TRBV4-1	-	TRBJ2-1	TRBD2	CASSQDTGLAGGVAQLF	TGCGCCAGCAGCCAAGATACTGGACTAGCGGGGGGGGTGGCCCAGCTCTTC
TRBV25-1	-	TRBJ1-4	TRBD1	CASSEPTGTAREGKLFF	TGTGCCAGCAGTGAGCCGACCGGGACAGCAAGAGAAGGAAAACTGTTTTTT
TRBV11-3	few	TRBJ1-1	-	CASSSPRDPLTFF	TGTGCCAGCAGCTCCCCTCGGGACCCCCTGACTTTCTTT
TRBV19	-	TRBJ2-3	-	CASSIEPPTQYF	TGTGCCAGTAGTATAGAACCGCCTACGCAGTATTTT
TRBV21-1	-	TRBJ2-6	-	CASTLKVPDRTSGANVLTF	TGTGCCAGCACCCTCAAAGTTCCTGACAGAACCTCTGGGGCCAACGTCCTGACTTTC
TRBV30	few	TRBJ1-1	-	CAWRTVNTEAFF	TGTGCCTGGCGAACGGTGAACACTGAAGCTTTCTTT
TRBV5-6	-	TRBJ1-5	-	CASSLGWVSDQPQHF	TGTGCCAGCAGCTTAGGGTGGGTATCGGATCAGCCCCAGCATTTT
TRBV7-2	-	TRBJ1-2	TRBD1	CASSLGRAGTGYGYTF	TGTGCCAGCAGCTTAGGTAGGGCGGGGACAGGCTATGGCTACACCTTC
TRBV5-4	-	TRBJ1-1	TRBD1	CASSLGRTGEPGAFF	TGTGCCAGCAGCTTGGGGAGGACAGGGGAGCCCGGAGCTTTCTTT
TRBV11-2	-	TRBJ1-2	-	CASSLARGGMQGYTF	TGTGCCAGCAGCTTAGCTAGAGGGGGAATGCAGGGCTACACCTTC
TRBV19	-	TRBJ2-1	TRBD2	CASSIAPILAGEQFF	TGTGCCAGTAGTATAGCCCCAATACTAGCGGGAGAGCAGTTCTTC